The 23 T cell receptor beta chains listed next were all sequenced from one sample in a study of Ad26.COV2.S vaccination and SARS-CoV-2 variants. Here immunoSEQ multiplex PCR was the method, and the copy in TCRdb shows in-frame clones only, minus some. The sample has about 350,000 clones; about 89% are singletons. Treatment reported: approximately 18 received Ad26.COV2.S at low or high dose, single or two shots; 5 received placebo; per-sample allocation not given. Sample collection was performed on day 63 after the first vaccine or placebo injection. Source: peripheral blood, taken in a trial of Ad26.COV2.S vaccine versus placebo. All receptors derive from a person between 18 and 59 years old who received the Ad26.COV2.S COVID-19 vaccine or a placebo.

This sequence joins TRBV27 and TRBJ2-7; 9 bases line up with TRBD1. J gave up 7 bases and V 5 bases, and 15 bases lay outside the gene matches. CDR1 and CDR2 from the germline V gene are MNHEY and SMNVEV (reference sequence). The CDR3 runs 16 residues. The chain's CDR3 is CASSATPGTGQQEQYF. CDR3 sequence (DNA): TGTGCCAGCAGTGCGACCCCCGGGACAGGGCAGCAAGAGCAGTACTTC.

The chain combines TRBV13 with TRBJ1-1, with 9 positions matching TRBD1. The germline V gene encodes CDR1 PRHDT and CDR2 FYEKMQ (reference sequence). The CDR3 runs to 15 residues. The V and J ends lost 6 bases and 8 bases, in that order; junction bases with no gene match: 13. The chain's CDR3 is CASSSPGQGDAEAFF. DNA for the CDR3: TGTGCCAGCAGTTCTCCGGGACAGGGAGACGCCGAAGCTTTCTTT.

The chain couples TRBV19 to TRBJ2-2; tentatively, D is TRBD1 (6 bases). CDR3 length equals 16 residues. Germline V gene data show CDR1 as LNHDA and CDR2 as SQIVND (reference sequence). With 3 bases removed from V and 4 bases from J, the gap between germline ends came to 15 bases. The CDR3, as DNA: TGTGCCAGTAGTATTGTGCGGCAGGGGATCACCGGGGAGCTGTTTTTT. It codes for CASSIVRQGITGELFF.

The chain has TRBV28 and TRBJ2-1; 16 bases map to TRBD2. Looked up from germline, CDR1 is MDHEN and CDR2 is SYDVKM. The V segment lost 4 bases and the J segment 7 bases; nucleotides outside the gene matches: 7. The CDR3 extends over 17 amino acids. CDR3 DNA: TGTGCCAGCAGTTCCGCGGGACTAGCGGGAGGGCGGAATGAGCAGTTCTTC. Its protein product is CASSSAGLAGGRNEQFF.

The V gene is TRBV28, the J gene TRBJ1-5, with TRBD1 matching over 10 bases. The CDR3 is made up of 15 amino acids. CDR1 and CDR2 (germline): MDHEN, SYDVKM. V trimming: 2 bases; J trimming: 7 bases; junction bases outside the gene matches: 5. CDR3 loop: CASSLDRGQRQPQHF. In nucleotides, the CDR3 is TGTGCCAGCAGTTTAGACAGGGGGCAACGGCAGCCCCAGCATTTT. The variable domain in full, with the rest retrieved from reference TRBV28 and TRBJ1-5, is DVKVTQSSRYLVKRTGEKVFLECVQDMDHENMFWYRQDPGLGLRLIYFSYDVKMKEKGDIPEGYSVSREKKERFSLILESASTNQTSMYLCASSLDRGQRQPQHFGDGTRLSIL.

The chain employs TRBV6-1 and TRBJ2-3; D call uncertain. The CDR3 has 16 residues. Trimming removed 4 bases from V and 1 base from J, with 15 bases in between. Germline loops: CDR1 MNHNS, CDR2 SASEGT. The CDR3 DNA sequence: TGTGCCAGCAGTGTAACTTCGGGCGAAGGCACAGATACGCAGTATTTT. Residues: CASSVTSGEGTDTQYF.

CDR3 nucleotides: TGTGCCACCAGTGCAGGGAACACAGATACGCAGTATTTT. It translates to CATSAGNTDTQYF. V usage is TRBV24-1 and J usage is TRBJ2-3, with D perhaps matching TRBD1 (5 bases). The ends were cut back, 5 bases at V and 2 bases at J, with 7 bases in the middle. This CDR3 has 13 residues. Germline CDR1 and CDR2: KGHDR and SFDVKD.

This rearrangement joins TRBV6-2 or TRBV6-3 to TRBJ1-5, with a possible D match to TRBD1 (6 bases). Trimming took off 2 bases at V and 0 bases at J, with 17 bases between the two ends. The CDR3 runs 18 residues. Germline-derived CDR1 and CDR2 are MNHEY and SVGEGT. The CDR3 loop is CASSYHRTTDSSNQPQHF. CDR3 DNA sequence: TGTGCCAGCAGTTACCACCGAACCACGGACAGTAGCAATCAGCCCCAGCATTTT.

The chain uses TRBV24-1 and TRBJ1-2; 11 positions match TRBD1. The ends lost 3 bases at V and 2 bases at J; junction bases unmatched: 4. CDR1 KGHDR and CDR2 SFDVKD come from the germline V gene. The CDR3 is 16 residues long. The CDR3 region is CATSDTRTGGNYGYTF. DNA of the CDR3: TGTGCCACCAGTGATACGCGGACAGGGGGCAACTATGGCTACACCTTC.

Points on this clone: The CDR3 does not close with the conserved phenylalanine or tryptophan, likely indicating a read error. No DNA is shown, since the ends of the CDR3 on it are uncertain; the CDR3 is the one TCRdb lists. This chain uses TRBV19 with TRBJ2-7; the table's TRBD1 call for D was not verified on the DNA. Germline V CDR1 and CDR2: LNHDA, SQIVND (reference sequence). The length of the CDR3 is 11 amino acids, counting both ends. The CDR3 loop is CASSPSWRRVC.

This chain links TRBV7-2 with TRBJ1-3; maybe TRBD1 (5 bases). CDR1 SGHTA and CDR2 FQGNSA come from the germline V gene. The CDR3 totals 15 residues. Trimming shortened V by 2 bases and J by 0 bases, and 8 bases separated the two germline ends. The CDR3 loop reads CASSLQGDSGNTIYF. The CDR3 DNA follows: TGTGCCAGCAGCTTACAGGGAGACTCTGGAAACACCATATATTTT.

V gene TRBV28 combines with J gene TRBJ2-1; D is uncertain. CDR1 and CDR2 (germline): MDHEN, SYDVKM. V was cut by 6 bases and J by 7 bases, with 13 bases left in between. CDR3 length: 13 residues. CDR3 in amino acids: CASSPAPRNEQFF. The CDR3 DNA reads as TGTGCCAGCAGCCCCGCCCCGAGAAATGAGCAGTTCTTC.

The V gene is TRBV28, the J gene TRBJ2-7; 8 nucleotides line up with TRBD1. The junction had 5 bases not matched to a gene; V was cut back by 7 bases and J by 0 bases. The CDR3 contains 14 residues. Germline loops: CDR1 MDHEN, CDR2 SYDVKM. The CDR3 bases are TGTGCCAGCACCCCGACAGGGGACTCCTACGAGCAGTACTTC. As protein: CASTPTGDSYEQYF.

The chain combines TRBV19 with TRBJ2-1, with D hard to call. The V gene lost 6 bases and the J gene lost 5 bases, with 11 bases spanning the gap. CDR1 is LNHDA, CDR2 SQIVND, per germline (reference sequence). The CDR3 consists of 13 residues. The CDR3 nucleotides are TGTGCCAGTAGCCCGACAAGCAACAATGAGCAGTTCTTC. This gives the protein CASSPTSNNEQFF. The full variable domain, in which reference TRBV19 and TRBJ2-1 provide the parts outside the CDR3, is DGGITQSPKYLFRKEGQNVTLSCEQNLNHDAMYWYRQDPGQGLRLIYYSQIVNDFQKGDIAEGYSVSREKKESFPLTVTSAQKNPTAFYLCASSPTSNNEQFFGPGTRLTVL.

The V call is TRBV7-9, the J call TRBJ2-1, with D possibly TRBD1 on 5 matching bases. The V and J ends lost 5 bases and 3 bases respectively, with 14 bases between them. Germline CDR1 SEHNR, CDR2 FQNEAQ (reference sequence). The CDR3 loop spans 15 amino acids. The CDR3 nucleotides are TGTGCCAGCAGCCGAATGGGGCAGGACTACAATGAGCAGTTCTTC. It translates to CASSRMGQDYNEQFF.

This chain uses TRBV10-2 with TRBJ1-5, with D unclear. V was cut by 3 bases and J by 4 bases, with 7 bases left in between. The CDR3 spans 13 residues. The germline V gene encodes CDR1 WSHSY and CDR2 SAAADI. DNA for the CDR3: TGCGCCAGCAGTGATACCGAGAATCAGCCCCAGCATTTT. Translation gives CASSDTENQPQHF.

V usage is TRBV2 and J usage is TRBJ1-3; D uncertain. V lost 1 base and J lost 1, with 5 bases in between. The germline V gene has CDR1 SNHLY and CDR2 FYNNEI. The CDR3 length is 14 residues. The CDR3 spells CASSEGGSGNTIYF. The DNA for the CDR3 is TGTGCCAGCAGTGAAGGGGGATCTGGAAACACCATATATTTT.

The count of this clone is one. The chain couples TRBV3-1 (or the pseudogene TRBV3-2) to TRBJ1-1; D is ambiguous. Per germline, CDR1 LGHDT and CDR2 YNNKEL (reference sequence). The CDR3 is 17 residues long. V lost 0 bases, J lost 2 bases, and 16 bases lay in between. This chain's CDR3 is CASSQDRAGRSNTEAFF. The CDR3 bases are TGTGCCAGCAGCCAAGATCGGGCTGGCAGGTCAAACACTGAAGCTTTCTTT.

This CDR3 is CASSPRNPPTAASRRYEQYF. The CDR3 bases are TGTGCCAGCAGTCCCCGGAACCCGCCTACAGCGGCCAGCAGGCGCTACGAGCAGTACTTC. The chain combines TRBV27 with TRBJ2-7, with a weak D call TRBD2 (5 bases). The V end lost 5 bases, the J end lost 3 bases, and 32 bases lay between the germline ends. The CDR3 runs to 20 residues. CDR1 and CDR2 from the germline V gene are MNHEY and SMNVEV (reference sequence).

The rearrangement joins TRBV2 to TRBJ1-2, with TRBD1 identical over 9 bases. Germline V CDR1 and CDR2: SNHLY, FYNNEI. CDR3 length equals 13 residues. The V and J ends lost 9 bases and 8 bases, in that order; junction bases with no gene match: 10. The CDR3 nucleotides are TGTGCCAGGACAGGGGGAACCCATAGGGGCTACACCTTC. Its protein product is CARTGGTHRGYTF.

This sequence joins TRBV5-1 and TRBJ1-4, with 7 bases matching TRBD1. V lost 3 bases, J lost 12 bases, and 8 bases stayed unmatched. Per the germline V gene, CDR1 is SGHRS and CDR2 is YFSETQ. CDR3 length equals 13 residues. The CDR3 loop is CASSSTGEGELFF. The CDR3 DNA is TGCGCCAGCAGCTCAACAGGGGAGGGGGAACTGTTTTTT.

This chain links TRBV6-5 with TRBJ2-3; D may be TRBD2 (6 bases). V gave up 7 bases and J gave up 0 bases, with 11 bases separating them. The V gene's germline CDR1 is MNHEY and CDR2 SVGAGI. This CDR3 has 14 residues. The CDR3 nucleotides are TGTGCCAGCAATGCGGGGCATAGCACAGATACGCAGTATTTT. Translation: CASNAGHSTDTQYF.

The J gene is TRBJ2-3, the V gene TRBV5-8; 10 nucleotides agree with TRBD2. Germline CDR1 reads SGHTS; CDR2 reads YDEGEE. V gave up 3 bases and J gave up 3 bases; unmatched junction bases: 7. The CDR3 has 16 amino acids. CDR3 coding DNA: TGTGCCAGCAGCTACCCTAGCGGGAGCGGTACAGATACGCAGTATTTT. This translates into CASSYPSGSGTDTQYF.